This T cell receptor beta chain was obtained from a study of T cell repertoires in cytomegalovirus infection. General study results and limits: The study identified carriers of CMV plus the relevant HLA from cumulative public TCR beta family frequency.

One entry per CDR3 protein, called by TCRdb with MiXCR from the reads. The sample has about 740,000 distinct CDR3 sequences, roughly 36% seen once. On this clonotype: Its antigen remains unknown. At one of its ends the junction is not consistent with the germline gene, which may arise from a read error.

Germline values: CDR1 SGHVS, CDR2 FNYEAQ. The CDR3 has 15 amino acids. The receptor was derived from a human donor in good health (CMV status not recorded). Some clones in this sample may be carry-over from other donors' samples. This chain uses TRBV7-6 with TRBJ2-1; unclear D gene. This material consisted of cultured PBMCs, taken from culture after CMV antigen stimulation. The CDR3 sequence is CASSLGAPGYKEQFF. CDR3 DNA: TGTGCCAGCAGTTTGGGTGCCCCCGGCTACAAAGAGCAGTTCTTC. Drawing the rest from reference TRBV7-6 and TRBJ2-1, the complete variable domain is GAGVSQSPRYKVTKRGQDVALRCDPISGHVSLYWYRQALGQGPEFLTYFNYEAQQDKSGLPNDRFSAERPEGSISTLTIQRTEQRDSAMYRCASSLGAPGYKEQFFGPGTRLTVL.